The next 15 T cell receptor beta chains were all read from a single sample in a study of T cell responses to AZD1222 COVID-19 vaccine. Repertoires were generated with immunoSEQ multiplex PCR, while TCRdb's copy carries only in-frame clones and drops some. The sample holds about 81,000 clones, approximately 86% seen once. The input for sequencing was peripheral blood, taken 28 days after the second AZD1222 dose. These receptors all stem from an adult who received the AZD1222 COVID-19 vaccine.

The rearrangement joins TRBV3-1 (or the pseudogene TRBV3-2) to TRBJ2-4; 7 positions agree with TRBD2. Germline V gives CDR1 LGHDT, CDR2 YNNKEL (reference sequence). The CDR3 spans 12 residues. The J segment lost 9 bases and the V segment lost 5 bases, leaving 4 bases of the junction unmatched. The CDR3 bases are TGTGCCAGCAGCACGGGGGGAAGCATTCAGTACTTC. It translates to CASSTGGSIQYF.

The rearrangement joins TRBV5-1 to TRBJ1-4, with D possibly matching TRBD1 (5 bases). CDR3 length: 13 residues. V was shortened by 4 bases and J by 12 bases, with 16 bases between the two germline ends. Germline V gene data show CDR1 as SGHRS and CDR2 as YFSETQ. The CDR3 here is CASSEIPGGELFF. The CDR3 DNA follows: TGCGCCAGCAGCGAAATCCCGGGGGGGGAACTGTTTTTT.

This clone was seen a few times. In DNA, the CDR3 is TGTGCCAGCAGCGCCGACGGGACAGTTCGAGGCTACACCTTC. Residues: CASSADGTVRGYTF. The chain joins TRBV7-2 to TRBJ1-2; TRBD1 matches 7 bases. The length of the CDR3 is 14 residues. From germline, CDR1 is SGHTA and CDR2 FQGNSA. The V segment lost 5 bases and the J segment 8 bases; nucleotides outside the gene matches: 11.

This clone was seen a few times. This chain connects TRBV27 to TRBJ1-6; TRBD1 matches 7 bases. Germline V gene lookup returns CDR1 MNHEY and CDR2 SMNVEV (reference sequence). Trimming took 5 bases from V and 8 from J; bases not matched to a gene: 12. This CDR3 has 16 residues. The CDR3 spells CASSLNLRDRYSPLHF. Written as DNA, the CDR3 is TGTGCCAGCAGTCTCAATCTCCGGGACAGATATTCACCCCTCCACTTT.

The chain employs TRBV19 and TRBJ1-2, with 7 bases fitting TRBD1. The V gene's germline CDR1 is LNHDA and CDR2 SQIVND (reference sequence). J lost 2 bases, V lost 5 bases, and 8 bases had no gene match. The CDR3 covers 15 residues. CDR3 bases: TGTGCCAGTAGTTCGACAGGGAGCCCCAACTATGGCTACACCTTC. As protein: CASSSTGSPNYGYTF.

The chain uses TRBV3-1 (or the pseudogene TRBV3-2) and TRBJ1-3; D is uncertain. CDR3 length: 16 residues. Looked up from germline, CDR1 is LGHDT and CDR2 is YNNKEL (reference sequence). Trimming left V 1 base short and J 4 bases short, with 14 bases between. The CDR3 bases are TGTGCCAGCAGCCAAGGCCAGTCGGGGTCCGGAAACACCATATATTTT. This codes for CASSQGQSGSGNTIYF.

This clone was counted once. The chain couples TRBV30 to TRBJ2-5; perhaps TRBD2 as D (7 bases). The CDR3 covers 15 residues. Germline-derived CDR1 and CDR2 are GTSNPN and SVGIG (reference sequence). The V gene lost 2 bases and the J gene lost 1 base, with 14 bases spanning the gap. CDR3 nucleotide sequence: TGTGCCTGGAGTCCTCGGGGGGCACTCCAAGAGACCCAGTACTTC. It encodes CAWSPRGALQETQYF.

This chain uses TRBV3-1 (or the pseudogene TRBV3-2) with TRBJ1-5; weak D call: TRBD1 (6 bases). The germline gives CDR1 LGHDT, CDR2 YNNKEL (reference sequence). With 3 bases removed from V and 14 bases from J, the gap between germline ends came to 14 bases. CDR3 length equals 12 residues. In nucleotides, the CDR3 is TGTGCCAGCAGCCATGTTCAGGGGTCGAAGCATTTT. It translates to CASSHVQGSKHF.

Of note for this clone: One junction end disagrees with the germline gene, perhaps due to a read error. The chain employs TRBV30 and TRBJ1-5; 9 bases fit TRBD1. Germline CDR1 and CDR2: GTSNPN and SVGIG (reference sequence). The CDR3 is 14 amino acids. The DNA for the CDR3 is TGTGCCTGGAGTGTGGACAGGGGCAACCAGCCCCAGCATTTT. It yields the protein CAWSVDRGNQPQHF.

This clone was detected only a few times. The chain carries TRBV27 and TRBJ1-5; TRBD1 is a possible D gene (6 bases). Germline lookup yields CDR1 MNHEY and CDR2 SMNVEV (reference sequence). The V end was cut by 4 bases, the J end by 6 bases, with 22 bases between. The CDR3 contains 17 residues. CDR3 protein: CASSSAGGGGYGQPQHF. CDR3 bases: TGTGCCAGCAGTTCAGCCGGGGGAGGGGGGTATGGTCAGCCCCAGCATTTT.

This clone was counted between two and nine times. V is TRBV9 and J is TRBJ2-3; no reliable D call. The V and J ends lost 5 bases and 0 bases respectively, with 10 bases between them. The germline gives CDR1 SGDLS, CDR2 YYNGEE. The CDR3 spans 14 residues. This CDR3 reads CASRTGPSTDTQYF. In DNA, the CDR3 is TGTGCCAGCAGGACCGGCCCTAGCACAGATACGCAGTATTTT.

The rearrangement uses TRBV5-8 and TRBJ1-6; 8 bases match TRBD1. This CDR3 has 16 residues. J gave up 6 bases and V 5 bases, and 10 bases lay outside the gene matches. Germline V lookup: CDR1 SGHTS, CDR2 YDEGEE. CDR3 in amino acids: CASRDHLGQGNSPLHF. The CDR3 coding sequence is TGTGCCAGCAGGGACCACCTTGGACAGGGTAATTCACCCCTCCACTTT.

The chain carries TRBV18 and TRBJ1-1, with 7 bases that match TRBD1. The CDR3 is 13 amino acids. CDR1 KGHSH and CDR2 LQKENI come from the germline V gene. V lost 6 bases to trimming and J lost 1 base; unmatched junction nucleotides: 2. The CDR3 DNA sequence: TGTGCCAGCTCCGGGACAGAGAACACTGAAGCTTTCTTT. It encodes CASSGTENTEAFF.

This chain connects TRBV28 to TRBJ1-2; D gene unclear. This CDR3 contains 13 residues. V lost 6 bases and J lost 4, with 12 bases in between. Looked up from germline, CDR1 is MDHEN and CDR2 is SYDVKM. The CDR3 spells CASRTFRTYGYTF. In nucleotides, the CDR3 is TGTGCCAGCAGAACTTTTCGAACCTATGGCTACACCTTC.

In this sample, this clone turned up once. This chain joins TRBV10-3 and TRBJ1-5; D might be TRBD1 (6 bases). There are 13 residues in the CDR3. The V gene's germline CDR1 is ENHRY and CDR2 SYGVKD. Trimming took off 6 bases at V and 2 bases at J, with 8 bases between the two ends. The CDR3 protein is CAISAGGNQPQHF. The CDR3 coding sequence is TGTGCCATCAGCGCAGGGGGCAATCAGCCCCAGCATTTT.